The T cell receptor beta chain under discussion was sequenced for a study of early T cells in non-severe SARS-CoV-2 infection. Study-level information: Sequenced material consisted of bulk RNA (from unsorted whole blood), and chains were unpaired. Study findings and constraints: VDJdb-based matching was biased toward anti-spike CD8 responses and missed private and CD4 specificities.

Turning to this clonotype: The antigen remains undetermined.

Molecules of cDNA were individually given unique molecular identifiers that were attached to them. TCRdb ran MiXCR on the 5' RACE reads and lists one entry per CDR3 protein. The sample carries about 26,000 distinct CDR3 sequences, roughly 4.6% recorded once. Trimming left V 1 base short and J 4 bases short, with 8 bases between. The germline V gene encodes CDR1 DFQATT and CDR2 SNEGSKA (reference sequence). There are 13 residues in the CDR3. The TCR sequence derives from an adult who was a healthcare worker with PCR-confirmed SARS-CoV-2 infection or an uninfected control (not recorded which). The sample consisted of whole blood. The V call is TRBV20-1, the J call TRBJ1-5; D perhaps matches TRBD1 (5 bases). As DNA, the CDR3 is TGCAGTGCTAGAGCGGGGGGTAATCAGCCCCAGCATTTT. The encoded protein is CSARAGGNQPQHF.